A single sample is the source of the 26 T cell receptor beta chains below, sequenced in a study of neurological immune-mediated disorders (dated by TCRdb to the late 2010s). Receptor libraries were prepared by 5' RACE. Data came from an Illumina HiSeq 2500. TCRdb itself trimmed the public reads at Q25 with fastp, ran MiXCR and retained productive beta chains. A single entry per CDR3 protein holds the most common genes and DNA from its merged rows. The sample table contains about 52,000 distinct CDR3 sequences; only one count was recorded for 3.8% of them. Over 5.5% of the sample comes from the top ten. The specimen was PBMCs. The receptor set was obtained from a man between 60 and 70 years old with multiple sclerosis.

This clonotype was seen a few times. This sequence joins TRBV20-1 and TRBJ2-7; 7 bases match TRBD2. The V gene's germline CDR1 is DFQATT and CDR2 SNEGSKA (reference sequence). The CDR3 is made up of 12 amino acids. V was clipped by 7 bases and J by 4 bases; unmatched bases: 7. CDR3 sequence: CSGEGGAYEQYF. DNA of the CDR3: TGCAGTGGTGAGGGAGGGGCGTACGAGCAGTACTTC.

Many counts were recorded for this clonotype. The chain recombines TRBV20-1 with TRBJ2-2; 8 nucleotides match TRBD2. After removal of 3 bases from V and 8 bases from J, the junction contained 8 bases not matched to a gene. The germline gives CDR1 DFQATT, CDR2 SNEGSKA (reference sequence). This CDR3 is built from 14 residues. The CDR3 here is CSARAAGEVGELFF. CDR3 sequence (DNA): TGCAGTGCTAGGGCAGCGGGGGAGGTAGGGGAGCTGTTTTTT.

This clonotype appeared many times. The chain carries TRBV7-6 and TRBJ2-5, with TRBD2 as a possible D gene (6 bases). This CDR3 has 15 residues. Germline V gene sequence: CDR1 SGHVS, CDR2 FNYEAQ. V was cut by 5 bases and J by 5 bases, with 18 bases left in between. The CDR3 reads CASSTRLEDRETQYF. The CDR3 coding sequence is TGTGCCAGCAGCACCCGACTAGAGGATCGCGAGACCCAGTACTTC.

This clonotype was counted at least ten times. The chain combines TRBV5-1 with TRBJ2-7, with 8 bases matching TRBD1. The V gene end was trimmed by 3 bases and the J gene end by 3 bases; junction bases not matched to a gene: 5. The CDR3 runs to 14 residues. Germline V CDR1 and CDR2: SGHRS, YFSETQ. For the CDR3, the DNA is TGCGCCAGCAGCTCAGGACAGGGTTTCTACGAGCAGTACTTC. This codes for CASSSGQGFYEQYF.

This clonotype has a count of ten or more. The CDR3 spells CASSQDIGENTEAFF. The DNA of the CDR3 is TGTGCCAGCAGCCAAGATATTGGGGAGAACACTGAAGCTTTCTTT. The chain has TRBV3-1 and TRBJ1-1, with D uncertain. With 0 bases removed from V and 1 base from J, the gap between germline ends came to 9 bases. The germline V gene encodes CDR1 LGHDT and CDR2 YNNKEL (reference sequence). The CDR3 is made up of 15 amino acids.

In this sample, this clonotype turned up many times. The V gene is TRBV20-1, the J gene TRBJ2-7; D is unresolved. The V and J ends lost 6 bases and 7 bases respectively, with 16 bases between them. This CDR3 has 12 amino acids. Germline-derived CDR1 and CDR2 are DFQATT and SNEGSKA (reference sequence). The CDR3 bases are TGCAGTGCCGGGCCACAAACGAGGGAGCAGTACTTC. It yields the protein CSAGPQTREQYF.

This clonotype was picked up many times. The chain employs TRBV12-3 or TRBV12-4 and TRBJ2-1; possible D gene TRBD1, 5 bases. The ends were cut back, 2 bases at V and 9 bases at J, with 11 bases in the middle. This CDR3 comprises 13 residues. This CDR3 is CASSLQGIAEQFF. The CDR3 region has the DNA TGTGCCAGCAGTTTACAGGGTATAGCTGAGCAGTTCTTC.

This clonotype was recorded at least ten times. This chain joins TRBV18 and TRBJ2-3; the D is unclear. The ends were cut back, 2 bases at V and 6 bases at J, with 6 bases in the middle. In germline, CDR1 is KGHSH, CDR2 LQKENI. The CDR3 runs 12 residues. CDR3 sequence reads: CASSPDRDTQYF. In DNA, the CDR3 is TGTGCCAGCTCACCAGACCGGGATACGCAGTATTTT.

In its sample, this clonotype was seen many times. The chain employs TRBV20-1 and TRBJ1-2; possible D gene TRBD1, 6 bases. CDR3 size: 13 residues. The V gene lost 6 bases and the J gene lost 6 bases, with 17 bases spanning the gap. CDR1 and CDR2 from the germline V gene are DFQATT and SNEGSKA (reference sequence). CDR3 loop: CSAGGGQLDGYTF. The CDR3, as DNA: TGCAGTGCCGGAGGGGGGCAACTCGATGGCTACACCTTC.

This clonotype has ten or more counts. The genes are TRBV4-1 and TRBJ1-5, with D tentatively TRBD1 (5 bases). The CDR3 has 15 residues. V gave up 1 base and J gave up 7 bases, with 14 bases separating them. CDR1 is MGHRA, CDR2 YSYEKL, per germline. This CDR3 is CASSQASQGGQPQHF. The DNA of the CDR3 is TGCGCCAGCAGCCAAGCTTCTCAGGGTGGACAGCCCCAGCATTTT.

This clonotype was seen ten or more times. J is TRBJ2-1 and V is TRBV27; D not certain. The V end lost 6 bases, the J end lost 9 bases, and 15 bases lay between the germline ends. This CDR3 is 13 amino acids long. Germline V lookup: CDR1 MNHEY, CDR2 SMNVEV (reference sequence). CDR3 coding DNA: TGTGCCAGCAGATATATGGGCCGGAGTGAGCAGTTCTTC. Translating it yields CASRYMGRSEQFF.

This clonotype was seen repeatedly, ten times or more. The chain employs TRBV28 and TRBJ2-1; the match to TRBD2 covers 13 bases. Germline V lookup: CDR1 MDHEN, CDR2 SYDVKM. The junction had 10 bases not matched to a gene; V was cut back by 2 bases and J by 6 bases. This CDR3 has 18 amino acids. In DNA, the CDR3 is TGTGCCAGCAGTTTAGTCGGACTAGCGGGAGTAGAGGGCAATGAGCAGTTCTTC. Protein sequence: CASSLVGLAGVEGNEQFF. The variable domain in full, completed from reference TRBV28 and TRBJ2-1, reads DVKVTQSSRYLVKRTGEKVFLECVQDMDHENMFWYRQDPGLGLRLIYFSYDVKMKEKGDIPEGYSVSREKKERFSLILESASTNQTSMYLCASSLVGLAGVEGNEQFFGPGTRLTVL.

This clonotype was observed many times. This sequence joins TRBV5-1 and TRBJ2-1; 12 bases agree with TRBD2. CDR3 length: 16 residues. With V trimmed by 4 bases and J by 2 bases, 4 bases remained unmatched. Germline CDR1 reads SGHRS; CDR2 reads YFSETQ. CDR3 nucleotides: TGCGCCAGCAGCCTAGCGGGAGGGAGAACCTACAATGAGCAGTTCTTC. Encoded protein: CASSLAGGRTYNEQFF.

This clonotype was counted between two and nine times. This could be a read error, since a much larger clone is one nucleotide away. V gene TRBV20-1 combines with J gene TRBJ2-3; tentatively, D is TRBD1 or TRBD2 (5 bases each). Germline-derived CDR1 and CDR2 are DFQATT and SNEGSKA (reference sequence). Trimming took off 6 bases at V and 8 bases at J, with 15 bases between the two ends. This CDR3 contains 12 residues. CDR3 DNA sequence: TGCAGTGCCCACATGCTGAGGGGTACGCAGTATTTT. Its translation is CSAHMLRGTQYF.

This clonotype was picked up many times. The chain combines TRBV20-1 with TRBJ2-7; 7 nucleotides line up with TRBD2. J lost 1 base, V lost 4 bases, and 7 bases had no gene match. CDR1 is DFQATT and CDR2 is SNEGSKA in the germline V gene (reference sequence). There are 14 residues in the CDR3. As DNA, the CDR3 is TGCAGTGCTATTCTAGCGGTGGGTTCCTACGAGCAGTACTTC. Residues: CSAILAVGSYEQYF.

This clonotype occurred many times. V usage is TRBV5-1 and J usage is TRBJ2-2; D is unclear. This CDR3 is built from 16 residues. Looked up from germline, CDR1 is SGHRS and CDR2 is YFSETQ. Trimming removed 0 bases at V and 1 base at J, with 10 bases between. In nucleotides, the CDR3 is TGCGCCAGCAGCTTGGGCCCCTTCATGAACACCGGGGAGCTGTTTTTT. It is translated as CASSLGPFMNTGELFF.

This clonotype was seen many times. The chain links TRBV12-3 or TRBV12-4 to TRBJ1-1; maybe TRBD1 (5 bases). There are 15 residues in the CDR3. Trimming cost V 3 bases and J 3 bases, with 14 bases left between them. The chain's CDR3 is CASSFGEGLDTEAFF. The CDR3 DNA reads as TGTGCCAGCAGTTTTGGGGAGGGGCTGGACACTGAAGCTTTCTTT.

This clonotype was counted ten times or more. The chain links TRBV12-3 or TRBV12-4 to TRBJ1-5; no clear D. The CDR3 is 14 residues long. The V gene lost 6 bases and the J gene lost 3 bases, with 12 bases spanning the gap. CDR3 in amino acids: CASREGTVNQPQHF. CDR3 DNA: TGTGCCAGCAGAGAGGGTACAGTCAATCAGCCCCAGCATTTT.

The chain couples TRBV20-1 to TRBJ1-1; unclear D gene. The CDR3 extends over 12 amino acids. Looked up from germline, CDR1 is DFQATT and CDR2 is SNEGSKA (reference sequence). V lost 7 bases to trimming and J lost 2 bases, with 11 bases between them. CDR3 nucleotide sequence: TGCAGTGTCCTTCGGGTAAACACTGAAGCTTTCTTT. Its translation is CSVLRVNTEAFF.

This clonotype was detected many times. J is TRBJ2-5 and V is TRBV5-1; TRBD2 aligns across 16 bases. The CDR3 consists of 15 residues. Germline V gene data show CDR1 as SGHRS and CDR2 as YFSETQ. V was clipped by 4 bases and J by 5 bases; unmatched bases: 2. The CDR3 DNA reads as TGCGCCAGCAGCGCGGGACTAGCGGGAGGGGAGACCCAGTACTTC. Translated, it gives CASSAGLAGGETQYF.

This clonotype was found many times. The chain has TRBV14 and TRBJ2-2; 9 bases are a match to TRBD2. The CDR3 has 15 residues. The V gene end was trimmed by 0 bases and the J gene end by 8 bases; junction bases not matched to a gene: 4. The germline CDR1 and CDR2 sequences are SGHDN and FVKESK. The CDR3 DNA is TGTGCCAGCAGCCAAGACCCGCTAGCGGGGGGGGAGCTGTTTTTT. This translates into CASSQDPLAGGELFF.

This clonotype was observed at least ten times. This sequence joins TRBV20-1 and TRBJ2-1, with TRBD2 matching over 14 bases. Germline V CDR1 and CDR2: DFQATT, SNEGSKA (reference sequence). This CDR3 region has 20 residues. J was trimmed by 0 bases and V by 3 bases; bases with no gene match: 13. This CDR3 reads CSARRRTSGGPAGSYNEQFF. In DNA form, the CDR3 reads TGCAGTGCTAGGCGTCGGACTAGCGGGGGGCCCGCTGGCTCCTACAATGAGCAGTTCTTC.

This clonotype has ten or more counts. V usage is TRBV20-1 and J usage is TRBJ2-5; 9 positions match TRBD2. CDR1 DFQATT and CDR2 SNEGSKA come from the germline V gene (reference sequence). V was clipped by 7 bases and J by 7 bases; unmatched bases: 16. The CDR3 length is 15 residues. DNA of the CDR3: TGCAGTGGGGAGACCTTAGCGGGAGTCCCTGTGACCCAGTACTTC. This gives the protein CSGETLAGVPVTQYF.

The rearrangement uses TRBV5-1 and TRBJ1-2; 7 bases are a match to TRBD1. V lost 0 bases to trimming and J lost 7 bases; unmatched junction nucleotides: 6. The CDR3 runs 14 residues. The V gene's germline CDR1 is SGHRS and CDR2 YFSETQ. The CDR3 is CASSLDRGPGGYTF. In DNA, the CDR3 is TGCGCCAGCAGCTTGGACAGGGGCCCAGGTGGCTACACCTTC.

The CDR3 nucleotides are TGCAGCGTTGGGCAGGGAGCCTACGAGCAGTACTTC. Translating it yields CSVGQGAYEQYF. The genes are TRBV29-1 and TRBJ2-7; D possibly uses TRBD1 or TRBD2 (5 bases each). Trimming shortened V by 4 bases and J by 2 bases, and 9 bases separated the two germline ends. Germline loops: CDR1 SQVTM, CDR2 ANQGSEA. The CDR3 has 12 residues.

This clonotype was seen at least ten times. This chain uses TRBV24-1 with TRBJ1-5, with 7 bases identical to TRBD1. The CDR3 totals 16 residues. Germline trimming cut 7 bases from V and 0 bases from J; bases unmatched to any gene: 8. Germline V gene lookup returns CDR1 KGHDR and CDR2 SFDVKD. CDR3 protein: CATSQDRNYSNQPQHF. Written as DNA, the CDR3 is TGTGCCACCAGCCAGGACAGGAATTATAGCAATCAGCCCCAGCATTTT.